This TCR beta chain originates from a study of blood T cell repertoires in COVID-19. As for the study in general: Both acute and convalescent COVID-19 samples were obtained from the United States, Italy and Spain. In each case, the material was cDNA or gDNA derived from T cells, B-cell-depleted T cells, or PBMCs.

The CDR3 is 15 amino acids. The V end lost 1 base, the J end lost 1 base, and 9 bases lay between the germline ends. Germline CDR1 and CDR2: SGHVS and FQNEAQ. Authors' processing steps: Nucleated cell number was recorded as an estimate derived from reference gene primer amplification. Clones were read by immunoSEQ multiplex PCR, and TCRdb kept only the in-frame ones, dropping some. The DNA was the basis for D and trimming; V, J and clone size are from that table. The data hold some 30,000 clones, with approximately 92% observed a single time. The sample taken for sequencing was peripheral blood. V and J are TRBV7-8 and TRBJ2-3; D uncertain. This TCR came from a human donor with acute or convalescent COVID-19. The donor label of this sample is uncertain. Here the CDR3 DNA reads TGTGCCAGCAGCTTAGTGTCGTCAGGCACAGATACGCAGTATTTT. Its translation is CASSLVSSGTDTQYF.